The source of this T cell receptor beta chain is a study of tumour-infiltrating T cells in Burkitt lymphoma. Study summary: All epidemiological Burkitt lymphoma subtypes were represented in the cohort. Overall and progression-free survival were predicted by productive clonality. Overall study results and limits: Many Burkitt lymphoma patients shared several public clonotypes.

The data were produced by immunoSEQ multiplex PCR, yet TCRdb's version contains in-frame clones alone and is incomplete. The data show about 500 clones, 94% seen once. Points on this clone: Antigen unknown.

V trimming: 6 bases; J trimming: 1 base; junction bases outside the gene matches: 6. Germline V gene sequence: CDR1 MGHRA, CDR2 YSYEKL. The length of the CDR3 is 16 residues. Sequenced: tumor tissue. The genes are TRBV4-1 and TRBJ2-1; 10 bases map to TRBD1. The TCR comes from a human donor with Burkitt lymphoma. The CDR3 sequence is CASSLGQGVSYNEQFF. CDR3 sequence (DNA): TGCGCCAGCAGTCTTGGACAGGGGGTATCCTACAATGAGCAGTTCTTC.